The 27 T cell receptor beta chains below were found in one sample sequenced in a study of shared clonotypes between healthy human individuals. Clones were sequenced by immunoSEQ multiplex PCR, and TCRdb holds only the in-frame ones, with some missing. The sample has hundreds of thousands of clones, around 78% seen once; the top ten hold approximately 12%. Sample: PBMCs. All receptors derive from a middle-aged woman in good health. Some clones in this sample may be carry-over from other donors' samples.

Written as DNA, the CDR3 is TGTGCCAGTAGTATTGTAGCGGGAAGCACAGATACGCAGTATTTT. This translates into CASSIVAGSTDTQYF. The J gene is TRBJ2-3, the V gene TRBV19, with 8 bases identical to TRBD2. Germline V gene lookup returns CDR1 LNHDA and CDR2 SQIVND (reference sequence). The CDR3 has 15 amino acids. The J segment lost 0 bases and the V segment lost 3 bases, leaving 2 bases of the junction unmatched.

This clone was seen more than once but under ten times. J is TRBJ1-5 and V is TRBV15; TRBD1 aligns across 7 bases. Germline lookup yields CDR1 LNHNV and CDR2 YYDKDF (reference sequence). There are 14 residues in the CDR3. With V trimmed by 3 bases and J by 7 bases, 6 bases remained unmatched. CDR3 DNA sequence: TGTGCCACCAGCAGTATGAACAGGGGACAGCCCCAGCATTTT. This sequence encodes CATSSMNRGQPQHF.

This clone was counted a few times. This chain connects TRBV7-9 to TRBJ1-4; TRBD1 agrees at 7 bases. This CDR3 region has 14 residues. Germline V CDR1 and CDR2: SEHNR, FQNEAQ (reference sequence). With 1 base clipped from V and 7 bases from J, the junction kept 3 bases outside the gene matches. CDR3 DNA sequence: TGTGCCAGCAGCTTAGGACAGGGAGTTGAAAAACTGTTTTTT. Translated: CASSLGQGVEKLFF.

The chain links TRBV4-3 to TRBJ2-1; 9 bases fit TRBD2. Germline V gene lookup returns CDR1 LGHNA and CDR2 YSLEER. Losses at the gene ends were 6 bases for V and 1 base for J; bases not matched to a gene: 7. The CDR3 runs 16 residues. CDR3 nucleotides: TGCGCCAGCAGAGCGGTTAGCGGGAGTTCCTACAATGAGCAGTTCTTC. Its protein product is CASRAVSGSSYNEQFF.

The rearrangement joins TRBV10-1 to TRBJ1-2; D not resolved. The CDR3 extends over 13 amino acids. Germline assignment: CDR1 WNHNN and CDR2 SYGVQD (reference sequence). Trimming took 4 bases from V and 8 from J, leaving 14 bases between them. The CDR3 here is CASSAAARRGYTF. The CDR3 DNA reads as TGCGCCAGCAGTGCGGCAGCCCGAAGGGGCTACACCTTC.

V gene TRBV7-8 combines with J gene TRBJ2-1, with D unclear. V was shortened by 5 bases and J by 0 bases, with 17 bases between the two germline ends. Germline loops: CDR1 SGHVS, CDR2 FQNEAQ. CDR3 length equals 17 residues. CDR3 region: CASSTGFAASSYNEQFF. CDR3 DNA: TGTGCCAGCAGCACGGGTTTCGCGGCGAGCTCCTACAATGAGCAGTTCTTC.

The chain has TRBV30 and TRBJ2-7; 7 bases are shared with TRBD1. The CDR3 runs to 13 residues. J gave up 6 bases and V 3 bases, and 8 bases lay outside the gene matches. Looked up from germline, CDR1 is GTSNPN and CDR2 is SVGIG (reference sequence). The CDR3 protein is CAWSRDSPTEQYF. Written as DNA, the CDR3 is TGTGCCTGGAGCCGGGACAGCCCGACCGAGCAGTACTTC.

Notes on this clone: A far larger clone is only one base removed, so a read error is likely. The V call is TRBV2, the J call TRBJ2-3; D is unresolved. CDR1 is SNHLY, CDR2 FYNNEI, per germline. The CDR3 totals 14 residues. The CDR3 is CTSRGVFESDTQYF. The CDR3 DNA sequence: TGTACCAGCAGAGGCGTTTTCGAGTCAGATACGCAGTATTTT. Variable domain in full (rest from reference TRBV2 and TRBJ2-3): EPEVTQTPSHQVTQMGQEVILRCVPISNHLYFYWYRQILGQKVEFLVSFYNNEISEKSEIFDDQFSVERPDGSNFTLKIRSTKLEDSAMYFCTSRGVFESDTQYFGPGTRLTVL.

There are a few counts of this clone. The sample carries other DNA sequences with the same CDR3. V gene TRBV19 combines with J gene TRBJ2-1; D is ambiguous. The V gene's germline CDR1 is LNHDA and CDR2 SQIVND (reference sequence). This CDR3 spans 13 amino acids. V lost 1 base and J lost 5, with 6 bases in between. Here the CDR3 reads CASSIGANNEQFF. The CDR3 nucleotides read TGTGCCAGTAGTATAGGTGCTAACAATGAGCAGTTCTTC. Drawing the rest from reference TRBV19 and TRBJ2-1, the complete variable domain is DGGITQSPKYLFRKEGQNVTLSCEQNLNHDAMYWYRQDPGQGLRLIYYSQIVNDFQKGDIAEGYSVSREKKESFPLTVTSAQKNPTAFYLCASSIGANNEQFFGPGTRLTVL.

The CDR3 loop reads CASSQDLRPGTEAFF. CDR3 bases: TGTGCCAGCAGCCAAGATCTACGGCCCGGCACTGAAGCTTTCTTT. This chain links TRBV11-2 with TRBJ1-1; D gene unclear. Germline V gene lookup returns CDR1 SGHAT and CDR2 FQNNGV. The CDR3 contains 15 residues. V was shortened by 5 bases and J by 4 bases, with 17 bases between the two germline ends.

V gene TRBV19 combines with J gene TRBJ2-5; 8 positions agree with TRBD2. V gave up 7 bases and J gave up 2 bases; unmatched junction bases: 3. The CDR3 length is 13 residues. The germline gives CDR1 LNHDA, CDR2 SQIVND (reference sequence). CDR3 in amino acids: CASTIAGQETQYF. For the CDR3, the DNA is TGTGCCAGTACCATAGCGGGGCAAGAGACCCAGTACTTC.

Points on this clone: At one boundary the junction diverges from the germline segment, which might be a read error. The rearrangement joins TRBV15 to TRBJ2-3; D perhaps matches TRBD2 (6 bases). Germline loops: CDR1 LNHNV, CDR2 YYDKDF (reference sequence). This CDR3 is built from 15 residues. The CDR3 here is CATSSLLANTNTQYF. The CDR3 region has the DNA TGTGCCACCAGCAGTCTTCTAGCGAACACAAATACGCAGTATTTT.

In this sample, this clone turned up a few times. The rearrangement uses TRBV11-3 and TRBJ2-2, with D hard to call. The V end was cut by 5 bases, the J end by 0 bases, with 7 bases between. This CDR3 comprises 14 residues. Germline CDR1 reads SGHNT; CDR2 reads YENEEA. The CDR3 here is CASSLRTNTGELFF. CDR3 sequence (DNA): TGTGCCAGCAGCCTCAGGACGAACACCGGGGAGCTGTTTTTT.

V usage is TRBV28 and J usage is TRBJ2-2; D is perhaps TRBD1 (6 bases). Trimming cost V 7 bases and J 3 bases, with 9 bases left between them. The CDR3 consists of 13 residues. Germline V gene sequence: CDR1 MDHEN, CDR2 SYDVKM. This CDR3 is CASNRVDTGELFF. The CDR3 nucleotides read TGTGCCAGCAACAGGGTGGACACCGGGGAGCTGTTTTTT. The whole variable domain, remainder taken from reference TRBV28 and TRBJ2-2, is DVKVTQSSRYLVKRTGEKVFLECVQDMDHENMFWYRQDPGLGLRLIYFSYDVKMKEKGDIPEGYSVSREKKERFSLILESASTNQTSMYLCASNRVDTGELFFGEGSRLTVL.

The chain joins TRBV7-3 to TRBJ2-1; no clear D. This CDR3 has 14 amino acids. Per the germline V gene, CDR1 is SGHTA and CDR2 is FQGTGA. Trimming left V 2 bases short and J 6 bases short, with 11 bases between. The CDR3 region has the DNA TGTGCCAGCAGCTTATCACGGGTCCCCAATGAGCAGTTCTTC. Amino acid sequence: CASSLSRVPNEQFF.

Concerning this clone itself: Other DNA sequences within the sample encode an identical CDR3. V usage is TRBV18 and J usage is TRBJ2-7; the D call may be TRBD1 or TRBD2 (5 bases each). This CDR3 comprises 14 residues. Germline V CDR1 and CDR2: KGHSH, LQKENI. V lost 2 bases and J lost 0, with 8 bases in between. In nucleotides, the CDR3 is TGTGCCAGCTCACCATCAGGGAGCTCCTACGAGCAGTACTTC. Translated, it gives CASSPSGSSYEQYF.

In the case of this clone: This likely reflects a read error, since a far larger clone is one base away. The CDR3 DNA reads TGTGCCAGCAGGGCAGGGGGCTATGGCTACACCTTC. This translates into CASRAGGYGYTF. The chain recombines TRBV6-6 with TRBJ1-2, with 7 positions matching TRBD1. The CDR3 sequence is 12 residues long. V trimming: 6 bases; J trimming: 4 bases; junction bases outside the gene matches: 2. From germline, CDR1 is MNHNY and CDR2 SVGAGI (reference sequence).

About this clone: It is likely a read error: a sequence one base away is far more abundant. This chain's CDR3 is CAGSPGTSGTENTGELFF. The CDR3 DNA reads as TGTGCCGGCAGCCCGGGGACTAGCGGGACCGAAAACACCGGGGAGCTGTTTTTT. This rearrangement joins TRBV7-9 to TRBJ2-2; 13 nucleotides align to TRBD2. From germline, CDR1 is SEHNR and CDR2 FQNEAQ (reference sequence). CDR3 length equals 18 residues. Full variable domain (remainder filled in from reference TRBV7-9 and TRBJ2-2): DTGVSQNPRHKITKRGQNVTFRCDPISEHNRLYWYRQTLGQGPEFLTYFQNEAQLEKSRLLSDRFSAERPKGSFSTLEIQRTEQGDSAMYLCAGSPGTSGTENTGELFFGEGSRLTVL.

The rearrangement links TRBV2 to TRBJ2-1; perhaps TRBD1 as D (6 bases). Germline CDR1 and CDR2: SNHLY and FYNNEI. Deletions cut 8 bases from V and 4 bases from J, with 12 bases between. This CDR3 region has 13 residues. CDR3 loop: CASDRLGYNEQFF. CDR3 nucleotide sequence: TGTGCCAGCGACAGGTTAGGGTACAATGAGCAGTTCTTC.

The CDR3 is CATSDGQGRANEKLFF. The CDR3 bases are TGTGCCACCAGCGATGGACAGGGCCGGGCTAATGAAAAACTGTTTTTT. The chain uses TRBV15 and TRBJ1-4; TRBD1 matches 8 bases. The J segment lost 3 bases and the V segment lost 5 bases, leaving 8 bases of the junction unmatched. The CDR3 has 16 residues. Germline CDR1 is LNHNV and CDR2 is YYDKDF (reference sequence).

This clone showed up just once. The chain employs TRBV7-9 and TRBJ2-3; unclear D gene. V was pared by 5 bases and J by 8 bases, with 14 bases between. The germline V gene encodes CDR1 SEHNR and CDR2 FQNEAQ (reference sequence). The CDR3 is 13 residues long. The CDR3 is CASSASSPGTQYF. The CDR3 DNA reads as TGTGCCAGCAGCGCCTCTTCTCCAGGTACGCAGTATTTT. Variable domain in full (rest from reference TRBV7-9 and TRBJ2-3): DTGVSQNPRHKITKRGQNVTFRCDPISEHNRLYWYRQTLGQGPEFLTYFQNEAQLEKSRLLSDRFSAERPKGSFSTLEIQRTEQGDSAMYLCASSASSPGTQYFGPGTRLTVL.

This clone has a handful of counts. The V gene is TRBV7-2, the J gene TRBJ2-6, with TRBD1 matching over 8 bases. The CDR3 extends over 15 amino acids. From germline, CDR1 is SGHTA and CDR2 FQGNSA. V shed 3 bases, J shed 4 bases, and the junction held 2 bases outside the gene matches. CDR3 nucleotide sequence: TGTGCCAGCAGCTTGGGGACAGGCGGGGCCAACGTCCTGACTTTC. Protein sequence: CASSLGTGGANVLTF. Full variable domain (missing parts from reference TRBV7-2 and TRBJ2-6): GAGVSQSPSNKVTEKGKDVELRCDPISGHTALYWYRQSLGQGLEFLIYFQGNSAPDKSGLPSDRFSAERTGGSVSTLTIQRTQQEDSAVYLCASSLGTGGANVLTFGAGSRLTVL.

The rearrangement joins TRBV6-5 to TRBJ2-2; 8 bases fit TRBD2. J gave up 0 bases and V 6 bases, and 3 bases lay outside the gene matches. This CDR3 contains 15 residues. From germline, CDR1 is MNHEY and CDR2 SVGAGI. The CDR3 spells CASRAGGANTGELFF. Here the CDR3 DNA reads TGTGCCAGCAGAGCCGGGGGGGCGAACACCGGGGAGCTGTTTTTT.

This clone was found a few times. The chain recombines TRBV5-8 with TRBJ1-5; D is unclear. Germline V lookup: CDR1 SGHTS, CDR2 YDEGEE. The CDR3 is 15 residues long. Trimming shortened V by 0 bases and J by 4 bases, and 11 bases separated the two germline ends. For the CDR3, the DNA is TGTGCCAGCAGCTTGGGCACCCCCTCAAATCAGCCCCAGCATTTT. Its protein is CASSLGTPSNQPQHF. Full variable domain (rest looked up from reference TRBV5-8 and TRBJ1-5): EAGVTQSPTHLIKTRGQQATLRCSPISGHTSVYWYQQALGLGLQFLLWYDEGEERNRGNFPPRFSGRQFPNYSSELNVNALELEDSALYLCASSLGTPSNQPQHFGDGTRLSIL.

This chain connects TRBV5-4 to TRBJ1-4, with TRBD1 matching over 7 bases. V gave up 4 bases and J gave up 8 bases; unmatched junction bases: 8. From germline, CDR1 is SGHNT and CDR2 YYREEE (reference sequence). The CDR3 spans 14 residues. CDR3 region: CASSRGGAGEKLFF. The CDR3 DNA follows: TGTGCCAGCAGCCGAGGGGGCGCGGGGGAAAAACTGTTTTTT.

In this sample, this clone turned up a few times. A far larger clone is only one base removed, so a read error is likely. The chain joins TRBV7-8 to TRBJ2-7; D ambiguous. Germline lookup yields CDR1 SGHVS and CDR2 FQNEAQ. This CDR3 contains 15 residues. CDR3 nucleotide sequence: TGTTCCAGCAGTTTCCTCCGCTACTCACCCTACGAGCAGTACTTC. Its protein is CSSSFLRYSPYEQYF.

CDR3 amino acids: CASTVAGWGEQFF. The DNA of the CDR3 is TGTGCCAGTACGGTGGCGGGATGGGGTGAGCAGTTCTTC. The chain employs TRBV19 and TRBJ2-1; TRBD2 might be the D (6 bases). The V end lost 7 bases, the J end lost 9 bases, and 16 bases lay between the germline ends. The CDR3 has 13 amino acids. The germline V gene has CDR1 LNHDA and CDR2 SQIVND (reference sequence).